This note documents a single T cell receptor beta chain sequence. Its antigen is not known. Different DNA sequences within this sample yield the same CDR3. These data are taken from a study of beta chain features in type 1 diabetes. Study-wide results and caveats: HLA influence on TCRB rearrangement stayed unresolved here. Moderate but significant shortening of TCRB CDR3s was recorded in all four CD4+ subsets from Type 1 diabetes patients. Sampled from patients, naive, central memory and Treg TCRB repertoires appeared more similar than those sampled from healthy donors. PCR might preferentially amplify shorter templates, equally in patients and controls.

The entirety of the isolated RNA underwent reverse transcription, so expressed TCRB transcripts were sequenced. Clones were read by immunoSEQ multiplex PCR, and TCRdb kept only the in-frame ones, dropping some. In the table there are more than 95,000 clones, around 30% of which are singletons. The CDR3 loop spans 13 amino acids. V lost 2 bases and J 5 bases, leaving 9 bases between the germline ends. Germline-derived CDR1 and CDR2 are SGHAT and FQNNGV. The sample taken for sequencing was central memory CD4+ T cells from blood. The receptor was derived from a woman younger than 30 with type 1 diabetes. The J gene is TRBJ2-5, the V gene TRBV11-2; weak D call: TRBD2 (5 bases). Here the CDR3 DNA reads TGTGCCAGCAGCTTAAGGGAGTGGGAGACCCAGTACTTC. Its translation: CASSLREWETQYF.